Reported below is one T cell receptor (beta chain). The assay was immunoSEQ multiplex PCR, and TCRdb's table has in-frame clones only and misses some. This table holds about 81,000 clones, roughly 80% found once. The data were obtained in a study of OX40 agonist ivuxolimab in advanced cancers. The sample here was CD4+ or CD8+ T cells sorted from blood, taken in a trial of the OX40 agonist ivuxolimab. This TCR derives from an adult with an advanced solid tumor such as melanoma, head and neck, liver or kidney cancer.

The CDR3 loop is CASSVAGQSSGNTIYF. CDR3 in DNA: TGTGCCAGCAGCGTAGCGGGACAGAGCTCTGGAAACACCATATATTTT. The chain combines TRBV9 with TRBJ1-3; TRBD1 agrees at 7 bases. This CDR3 contains 16 residues. With 0 bases clipped from V and 0 bases from J, the junction kept 3 bases outside the gene matches. Germline V CDR1 and CDR2: SGDLS, YYNGEE. Variable domain in full (rest from reference TRBV9 and TRBJ1-3): DSGVTQTPKHLITATGQRVTLRCSPRSGDLSVYWYQQSLDQGLQFLIQYYNGEERAKGNILERFSAQQFPDLHSELNLSSLELGDSALYFCASSVAGQSSGNTIYFGEGSWLTVV.